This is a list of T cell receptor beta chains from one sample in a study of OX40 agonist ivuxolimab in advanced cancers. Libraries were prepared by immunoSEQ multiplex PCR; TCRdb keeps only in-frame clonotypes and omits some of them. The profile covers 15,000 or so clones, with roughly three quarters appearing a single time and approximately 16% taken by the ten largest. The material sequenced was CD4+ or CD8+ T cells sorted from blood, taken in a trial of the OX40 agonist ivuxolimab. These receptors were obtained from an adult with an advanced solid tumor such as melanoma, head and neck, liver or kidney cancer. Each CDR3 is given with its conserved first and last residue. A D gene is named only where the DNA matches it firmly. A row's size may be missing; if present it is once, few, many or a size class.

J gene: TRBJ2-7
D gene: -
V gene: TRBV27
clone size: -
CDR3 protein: CASSLFAGRDASYEQYF
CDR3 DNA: TGTGCCAGCAGTTTATTCGCTGGCAGGGATGCCTCCTACGAGCAGTACTTC

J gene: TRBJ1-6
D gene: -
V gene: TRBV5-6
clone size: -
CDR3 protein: CASSLDSLSPDNSPLHF
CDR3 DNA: TGTGCCAGCAGCTTGGACAGTCTCTCCCCCGATAATTCACCCCTCCACTTT

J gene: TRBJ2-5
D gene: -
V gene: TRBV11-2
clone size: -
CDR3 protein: CASSSYSVETQYF
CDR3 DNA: TGTGCCAGCAGCTCGTACTCGGTGGAGACCCAGTACTTC

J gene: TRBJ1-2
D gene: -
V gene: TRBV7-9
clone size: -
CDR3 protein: CASSQEPVGGSYGYTF
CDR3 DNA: TGCGCCAGCAGCCAAGAGCCCGTCGGGGGGAGCTATGGCTACACCTTC

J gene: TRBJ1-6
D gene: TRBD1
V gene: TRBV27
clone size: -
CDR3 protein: CASSQPGQGNNSPLHF
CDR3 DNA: TGTGCCAGCAGTCAGCCGGGACAGGGTAATAATTCACCCCTCCACTTT

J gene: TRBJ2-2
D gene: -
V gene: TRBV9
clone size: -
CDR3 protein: CASSVPDGQPNTGELFF
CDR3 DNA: TGTGCCAGCAGCGTTCCCGACGGACAGCCGAACACCGGGGAGCTGTTTTTT

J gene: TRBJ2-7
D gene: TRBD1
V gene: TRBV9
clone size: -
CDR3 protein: CASSPGTEAYEQYF
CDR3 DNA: TGTGCCAGCAGCCCCGGGACAGAAGCCTACGAGCAGTACTTC

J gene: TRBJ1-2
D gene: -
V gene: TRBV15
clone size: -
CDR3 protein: CATSPEMGYGYTF
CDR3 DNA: TGTGCCACCAGCCCAGAGATGGGGTATGGCTACACCTTC

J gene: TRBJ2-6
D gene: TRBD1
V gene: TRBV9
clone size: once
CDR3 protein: CASSPQGAGGANVLTF
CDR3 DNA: TGTGCCAGCAGCCCGCAGGGGGCGGGCGGGGCCAACGTCCTGACTTTC

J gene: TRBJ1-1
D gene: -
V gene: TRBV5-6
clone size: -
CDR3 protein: CASNLTEYTEAFF
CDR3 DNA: TGTGCCAGCAACTTGACAGAATACACTGAAGCTTTCTTT

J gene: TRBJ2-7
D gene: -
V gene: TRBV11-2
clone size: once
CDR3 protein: CASSLDRSYEQYF
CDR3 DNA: TGTGCCAGCAGCTTGGACAGATCCTACGAGCAGTACTTC